This T cell receptor beta chain was retrieved from a study of shared clonotypes between healthy human individuals. From CD4+ cells came CD45RA+ naive and CD45RA-negative memory subsets. Germline V lookup: CDR1 SGHAT, CDR2 FQNNGV. This CDR3 contains 16 residues. Trimming took off 7 bases at V and 2 bases at J, with 18 bases between the two ends. TCRdb's table, derived via immunoSEQ multiplex PCR, lists solely in-frame clones and lacks some. The sample contains about 2,500,000 clones, around nine tenths of which appear only once. Sample: naive CD4+ T cells sorted from blood. Subset in this sample: CD45RA+ positively selected. The V gene is TRBV11-2, the J gene TRBJ2-1; either TRBD1 or TRBD2 may supply D (6 bases each). The sequence was obtained from a man younger than 35 in good health. The CDR3 spells CASTNREAGPYNEQFF. The CDR3 bases are TGTGCCAGCACCAACAGGGAGGCAGGGCCCTACAATGAGCAGTTCTTC.